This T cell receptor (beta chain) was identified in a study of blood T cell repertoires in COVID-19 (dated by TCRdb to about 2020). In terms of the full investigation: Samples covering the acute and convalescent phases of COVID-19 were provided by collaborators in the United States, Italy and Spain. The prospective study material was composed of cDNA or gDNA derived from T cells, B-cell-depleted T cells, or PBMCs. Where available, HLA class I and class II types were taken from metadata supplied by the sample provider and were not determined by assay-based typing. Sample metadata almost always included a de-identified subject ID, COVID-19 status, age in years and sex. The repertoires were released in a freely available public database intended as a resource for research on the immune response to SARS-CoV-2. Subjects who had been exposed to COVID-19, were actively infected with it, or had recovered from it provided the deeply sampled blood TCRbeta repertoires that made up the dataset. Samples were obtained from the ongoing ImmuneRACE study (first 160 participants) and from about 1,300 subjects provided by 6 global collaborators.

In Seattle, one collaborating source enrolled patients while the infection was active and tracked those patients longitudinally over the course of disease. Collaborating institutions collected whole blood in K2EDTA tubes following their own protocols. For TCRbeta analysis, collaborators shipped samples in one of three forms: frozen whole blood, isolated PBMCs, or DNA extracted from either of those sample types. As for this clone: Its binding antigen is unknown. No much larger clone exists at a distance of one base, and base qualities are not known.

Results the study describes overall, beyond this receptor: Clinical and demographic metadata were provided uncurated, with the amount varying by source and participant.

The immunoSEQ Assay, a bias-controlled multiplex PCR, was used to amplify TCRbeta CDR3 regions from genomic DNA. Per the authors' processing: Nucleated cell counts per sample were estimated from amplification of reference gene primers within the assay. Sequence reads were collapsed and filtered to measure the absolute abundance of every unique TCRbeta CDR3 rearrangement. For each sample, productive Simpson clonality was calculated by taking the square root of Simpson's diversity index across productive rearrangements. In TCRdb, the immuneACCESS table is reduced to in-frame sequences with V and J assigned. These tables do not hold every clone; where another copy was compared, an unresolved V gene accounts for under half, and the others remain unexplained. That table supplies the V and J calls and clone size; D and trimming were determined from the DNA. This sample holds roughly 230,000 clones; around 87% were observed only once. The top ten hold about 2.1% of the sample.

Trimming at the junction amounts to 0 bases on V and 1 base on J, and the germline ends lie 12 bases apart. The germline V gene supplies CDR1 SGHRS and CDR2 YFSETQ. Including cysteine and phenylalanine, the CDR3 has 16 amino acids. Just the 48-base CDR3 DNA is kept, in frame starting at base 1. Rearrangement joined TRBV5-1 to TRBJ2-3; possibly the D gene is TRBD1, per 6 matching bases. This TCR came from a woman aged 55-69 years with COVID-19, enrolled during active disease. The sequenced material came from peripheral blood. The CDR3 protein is CASSLALAGGTDTQYF. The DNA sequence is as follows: TGCGCCAGCAGCTTGGCTCTAGCAGGGGGCACAGATACGCAGTATTTT.